This passage covers 31 T cell receptor beta chains from one sample sequenced in a study of T cells in Graves' hyperthyroidism and ophthalmopathy. Authors of the study amplified TCR beta CDR3 regions from RNA transcripts. During a first-round RT-PCR of the TCR CDR3, the HTBI primer set was used. In TCRdb, the multiplex PCR reads were re-called with MiXCR into one record per CDR3 protein. The sample lists around 690,000 distinct CDR3 sequences; approximately 15% were seen once. Sequenced: blood. These receptors came from a man in his fifties with Graves' hyperthyroidism.

This sequence joins TRBV12-3 or TRBV12-4 and TRBJ2-2; 11 nucleotides line up with TRBD2. V lost 3 bases and J lost 7; bases outside the gene matches: 7. The CDR3 has 16 amino acids. The DNA for the CDR3 is TGTGCCAGCAGTTTTTTAGCGGGAGGGCCGAGCGGGGAGCTGTTTTTT. Translated: CASSFLAGGPSGELFF.

The sample holds a few counts of this clonotype. The chain carries TRBV18 and TRBJ2-4; D not certain. CDR3 length equals 14 residues. CDR1 is KGHSH, CDR2 LQKENI, per germline. V was trimmed by 0 bases and J by 11 bases, leaving 14 bases between them. In DNA, the CDR3 is TGTGCCAGCTCACCACCAAGCGTACGGCAGGTTCAGTACTTC. It is translated as CASSPPSVRQVQYF.

This clonotype has ten or more counts. This rearrangement joins TRBV28 to TRBJ1-1, with 7 nucleotides matching TRBD1. This CDR3 is built from 12 residues. The V gene's germline CDR1 is MDHEN and CDR2 SYDVKM. V gave up 6 bases and J gave up 6 bases; unmatched junction bases: 4. CDR3 in DNA: TGTGCCAGCAGCTACGGGACAGCTGAAGCTTTCTTT. Translating gives CASSYGTAEAFF.

This clonotype was counted many times. The chain is built from TRBV2 and TRBJ2-7; TRBD1 is a possible D gene (6 bases). The V end lost 2 bases, the J end lost 3 bases, and 11 bases lay between the germline ends. The V gene's germline CDR1 is SNHLY and CDR2 FYNNEI. The CDR3 is 14 amino acids. The CDR3 region has the DNA TGTGCCAGCAGTGAACTGAGGGGGTACTACGAGCAGTACTTC. Residues: CASSELRGYYEQYF. Based on the CDR3 plus reference TRBV2 and TRBJ2-7, the full variable domain is EPEVTQTPSHQVTQMGQEVILRCVPISNHLYFYWYRQILGQKVEFLVSFYNNEISEKSEIFDDQFSVERPDGSNFTLKIRSTKLEDSAMYFCASSELRGYYEQYFGPGTRLTVT.

V gene TRBV19 combines with J gene TRBJ2-1; possible D gene TRBD2, 5 bases. The CDR3 covers 12 residues. Germline lookup yields CDR1 LNHDA and CDR2 SQIVND (reference sequence). V was cut by 4 bases and J by 10 bases, with 11 bases left in between. This CDR3 reads CASSRASKEQFF. CDR3 nucleotide sequence: TGTGCCAGTAGTAGAGCTAGCAAAGAGCAGTTCTTC. Based on the CDR3 plus reference TRBV19 and TRBJ2-1, the full variable domain is DGGITQSPKYLFRKEGQNVTLSCEQNLNHDAMYWYRQDPGQGLRLIYYSQIVNDFQKGDIAEGYSVSREKKESFPLTVTSAQKNPTAFYLCASSRASKEQFFGPGTRLTVL.

The sample holds a few counts of this clonotype. The rearrangement joins TRBV28 to TRBJ2-1, with D unresolved. CDR3 size: 16 residues. Trimming stripped 5 bases from V and 2 bases from J, with 16 bases between. Germline V gives CDR1 MDHEN, CDR2 SYDVKM. The CDR3 coding sequence is TGTGCCAGCAGTCTTCAACCTTCTGTCCCCTACAATGAGCAGTTCTTC. Translating it yields CASSLQPSVPYNEQFF.

The CDR3 sequence is CASSVAVSSGETQYF. Here the CDR3 DNA reads TGTGCCAGCAGCGTAGCGGTCTCTAGCGGAGAGACCCAGTACTTC. This chain joins TRBV9 and TRBJ2-5; 7 nucleotides match TRBD2. The CDR3 contains 15 residues. Germline loops: CDR1 SGDLS, CDR2 YYNGEE. V lost 0 bases and J lost 4; bases outside the gene matches: 6.

At least ten counts were recorded for this clonotype. This chain connects TRBV20-1 to TRBJ2-7, with D possibly being TRBD1 (5 bases). Deletions cut 8 bases from V and 4 bases from J, with 18 bases between. The CDR3 length is 13 residues. CDR1 and CDR2 from the germline V gene are DFQATT and SNEGSKA (reference sequence). CDR3 in amino acids: CSLIAGANYEQYF. The CDR3 coding sequence is TGCAGTCTTATTGCTGGGGCAAATTACGAGCAGTACTTC.

This clonotype has at least ten counts. The rearrangement joins TRBV11-1 to TRBJ2-1; 10 bases align to TRBD2. Germline loops: CDR1 SGHAT, CDR2 FQDESV (reference sequence). Trimming removed 2 bases from V and 8 bases from J; junction bases left unmatched: 9. The CDR3 extends over 16 amino acids. DNA for the CDR3: TGTGCCAGCAGCTTACTAGGGCTAGCGGGAGTCCATGAGCAGTTCTTC. Its protein product is CASSLLGLAGVHEQFF.

The chain uses TRBV20-1 and TRBJ2-1; weak D call: TRBD2 (7 bases). This CDR3 has 15 residues. Per germline, CDR1 DFQATT and CDR2 SNEGSKA (reference sequence). Trimming took 0 bases from V and 7 from J, leaving 16 bases between them. CDR3 nucleotide sequence: TGCAGTGCTAGAGAAAGGGGGGGAGGGCCGAATGAGCAGTTCTTC. This encodes CSARERGGGPNEQFF.

With respect to this clonotype: A much larger clone lies one base from this, so it may be a read error. The gene calls are TRBV25-1 and TRBJ1-6, with D possibly matching TRBD1 (6 bases). Germline V gene lookup returns CDR1 MGHDK and CDR2 SYGVNS. V shed 6 bases and J shed 6 bases, with 15 bases lying between them. The CDR3 runs to 15 residues. The chain's CDR3 is CASRPHRDRNSPLHF. For the CDR3, the DNA is TGTGCCAGCAGGCCCCACAGGGACCGTAATTCACCCCTCCACTTT.

CDR3 sequence: CASSPMGGGRAADEQFF. CDR3 in DNA: TGTGCCAGCAGCCCCATGGGAGGCGGGAGGGCCGCAGATGAGCAGTTCTTC. J is TRBJ2-1 and V is TRBV7-2; 9 nucleotides agree with TRBD2. The CDR3 extends over 17 amino acids. From germline, CDR1 is SGHTA and CDR2 FQGNSA. Germline trimming cut 5 bases from V and 8 bases from J; bases unmatched to any gene: 16.

This clonotype has only a few counts. The rearrangement joins TRBV7-2 to TRBJ1-2; TRBD1 is a possible D gene (5 bases). Germline V gives CDR1 SGHTA, CDR2 FQGNSA. The CDR3 consists of 15 residues. V lost 5 bases, J lost 2 bases, and 15 bases lay in between. Written as DNA, the CDR3 is TGTGCCAGCAGCCCCCGACAGCTTTTAAACTATGGCTACACCTTC. It encodes CASSPRQLLNYGYTF.

This clonotype was found many times. This chain connects TRBV7-2 to TRBJ2-3; D ambiguous. Germline V CDR1 and CDR2: SGHTA, FQGNSA. V lost 3 bases, J lost 3 bases, and 10 bases lay in between. This CDR3 is built from 14 residues. For the CDR3, the DNA is TGTGCCAGCAGCTTTCTCTTGGGGACAGATACGCAGTATTTT. Protein product: CASSFLLGTDTQYF.

V is TRBV5-1 and J is TRBJ1-3, with D perhaps TRBD1 (6 bases). Germline V gene sequence: CDR1 SGHRS, CDR2 YFSETQ. This CDR3 has 15 residues. V lost 5 bases and J lost 2, with 14 bases in between. The chain's CDR3 is CASRPGGGPGNTIYF. Here the CDR3 DNA reads TGCGCCAGCAGACCGGGGGGGGGGCCTGGAAACACCATATATTTT.

This clonotype was counted ten times or more. This CDR3 reads CASSYGGQVYEQFF. The CDR3 nucleotides read TGTGCCAGCAGTTACGGTGGACAGGTTTACGAGCAGTTCTTC. The rearrangement links TRBV28 to TRBJ2-1, with 7 bases matching TRBD1. The CDR3 sequence is 14 residues long. Trimming at V came to 4 bases and at J to 10 bases, leaving 10 bases not matched to a gene. Germline V gene lookup returns CDR1 MDHEN and CDR2 SYDVKM. The full variable domain, completed using reference TRBV28 and TRBJ2-1, is DVKVTQSSRYLVKRTGEKVFLECVQDMDHENMFWYRQDPGLGLRLIYFSYDVKMKEKGDIPEGYSVSREKKERFSLILESASTNQTSMYLCASSYGGQVYEQFFGPGTRLTVL.

This clonotype has just a few counts. The rearrangement joins TRBV5-6 to TRBJ2-1; D unclear. Trimming left V 4 bases short and J 5 bases short, with 7 bases between. CDR3 length: 12 amino acids. Per the germline V gene, CDR1 is SGHDT and CDR2 is YYEEEE. CDR3: CASSPDDNEQFF. DNA of the CDR3: TGTGCCAGCAGCCCCGACGACAATGAGCAGTTCTTC.

The sample holds one count of this clonotype. J is TRBJ2-1 and V is TRBV5-1, with 8 bases aligning to TRBD2. Trimming took 2 bases from V and 5 from J; bases not matched to a gene: 6. CDR3 length: 15 amino acids. CDR1 is SGHRS and CDR2 is YFSETQ in the germline V gene. The CDR3 loop is CASSFPAGENNEQFF. Written as DNA, the CDR3 is TGCGCCAGCAGCTTTCCAGCGGGAGAGAACAATGAGCAGTTCTTC.

The sample holds many counts of this clonotype. This chain uses TRBV20-1 with TRBJ2-5, with D possibly TRBD2 on 6 matching bases. V lost 1 base and J lost 2, with 11 bases in between. Germline CDR1 and CDR2: DFQATT and SNEGSKA (reference sequence). The length of the CDR3 is 14 residues. The CDR3 DNA reads TGCAGTGCTAGAGCCAGCGGGCAACAAGAGACCCAGTACTTC. This translates into CSARASGQQETQYF.

There are many counts of this clonotype. This rearrangement joins TRBV2 to TRBJ2-7, with D uncertain. Germline V gives CDR1 SNHLY, CDR2 FYNNEI. This CDR3 is built from 12 residues. V shed 5 bases and J shed 5 bases, with 10 bases lying between them. CDR3 loop: CASSSNMDEQYF. The CDR3 bases are TGTGCCAGCAGTTCTAACATGGACGAGCAGTACTTC.

This clonotype was detected many times. This sequence joins TRBV20-1 and TRBJ2-5, with 10 nucleotides matching TRBD2. Germline-derived CDR1 and CDR2 are DFQATT and SNEGSKA (reference sequence). V lost 4 bases, J lost 2 bases, and 7 bases stayed unmatched. The length of the CDR3 is 15 residues. The CDR3 DNA is TGCAGTGCTACGCGACTAGCGGGCCAACAAGAGACCCAGTACTTC. Protein: CSATRLAGQQETQYF.

Comment on this clonotype: One base away lies a much larger clone, so this may be a sequencing read error. The V and J genes are TRBV28 and TRBJ1-1; D is perhaps TRBD1 (5 bases). CDR1 MDHEN and CDR2 SYDVKM come from the germline V gene. The CDR3 contains 12 residues. V lost 7 bases to trimming and J lost 3 bases, with 9 bases between them. The CDR3 reads CASTGGDTEAFF. The CDR3 nucleotides read TGTGCCAGCACTGGGGGGGACACTGAAGCTTTCTTT.

This clonotype was counted at least ten times. This chain links TRBV27 with TRBJ1-6; D not resolved. The CDR3 totals 14 residues. Germline CDR1 and CDR2: MNHEY and SMNVEV (reference sequence). The V and J ends lost 0 bases and 7 bases respectively, with 7 bases between them. The CDR3 DNA sequence: TGTGCCAGCAGTTTATCGTCACTAAATTCACCCCTCCACTTT. Protein product: CASSLSSLNSPLHF.

This clonotype showed up many times. The chain couples TRBV7-2 to TRBJ2-2; 7 bases are shared with TRBD1. In germline, CDR1 is SGHTA, CDR2 FQGNSA. The CDR3 runs to 15 residues. J lost 5 bases, V lost 6 bases, and 9 bases had no gene match. CDR3: CASSNRQGLTGELFF. In DNA, the CDR3 is TGTGCCAGCAGTAATAGACAGGGATTGACCGGGGAGCTGTTTTTT.

This clonotype was seen repeatedly, ten times or more. V usage is TRBV30 and J usage is TRBJ2-7; D possibly corresponds to TRBD2 (6 bases). The CDR3 has 16 amino acids. V was shortened by 4 bases and J by 2 bases, with 21 bases between the two germline ends. Germline CDR1 GTSNPN, CDR2 SVGIG (reference sequence). The CDR3 sequence: CAWTPRTRGNPYEQYF. As DNA, the CDR3 is TGTGCCTGGACGCCTCGAACCCGGGGGAACCCCTACGAGCAGTACTTC.

The V and J genes are TRBV20-1 and TRBJ1-5; D might be TRBD1 (5 bases). Germline assignment: CDR1 DFQATT and CDR2 SNEGSKA (reference sequence). V was pared by 1 base and J by 0 bases, with 13 bases between. The CDR3 is made up of 16 amino acids. This chain's CDR3 is CSARAGEQLSNQPQHF. The CDR3 DNA reads as TGCAGTGCTAGAGCGGGGGAGCAGCTTAGCAATCAGCCCCAGCATTTT.

The chain carries TRBV28 and TRBJ2-7; perhaps TRBD2 as D (7 bases). V was shortened by 7 bases and J by 4 bases, with 11 bases between the two germline ends. In germline, CDR1 is MDHEN, CDR2 SYDVKM. The CDR3 is 12 amino acids. The CDR3 loop is CASIGGRYEQYF. The CDR3 region has the DNA TGTGCCAGCATCGGGGGGCGATACGAGCAGTACTTC.

This clonotype turned up a few times. At one end the junction does not follow the germline gene, possibly because of a read error. The V and J genes are TRBV7-2 and TRBJ1-1; D perhaps matches TRBD1 (5 bases). The CDR3 length is 13 residues. The germline CDR1 and CDR2 sequences are SGHTA and FQGNSA. CDR3 DNA sequence: TGCGCCAGCAGCCAAGTGGGGGAGACTGAAGCTTTCTTT. Translation gives CASSQVGETEAFF.

This clonotype occurred many times. The CDR3 sequence: CASSLSSLPYNEQFF. Here the CDR3 DNA reads TGTGCCAGCAGTTTATCGTCACTACCTTACAATGAGCAGTTCTTC. This chain joins TRBV27 and TRBJ2-1; no firm D call. V dropped 0 bases and J dropped 4 bases, with 10 bases sitting between them. This CDR3 comprises 15 residues. Germline CDR1 MNHEY, CDR2 SMNVEV (reference sequence).

This clonotype turned up a few times. J is TRBJ2-5 and V is TRBV7-2, with D maybe TRBD2 (5 bases). The germline V and J ends were trimmed by 6 bases and 7 bases, with 12 bases remaining between them. This CDR3 has 12 amino acids. In germline, CDR1 is SGHTA, CDR2 FQGNSA. The CDR3 here is CASSSVRRTQYF. The CDR3, as DNA: TGTGCCAGCAGTAGCGTTCGAAGGACCCAGTACTTC.

This clonotype was detected only a few times. The rearrangement links TRBV6-5 to TRBJ2-1; tentatively, D is TRBD1 or TRBD2 (6 bases each). Trimming left V 2 bases short and J 5 bases short, with 13 bases between. Germline CDR1 is MNHEY and CDR2 is SVGAGI. The CDR3 length is 15 residues. CDR3 protein: CASSYVGGLNNEQFF. Written as DNA, the CDR3 is TGTGCCAGCAGTTACGTTGGGGGGCTGAACAATGAGCAGTTCTTC.